The clone carrying this T cell receptor beta chain has more than one count but fewer than ten. Its antigen is still unknown. V dropped 6 bases and J dropped 1 base, with 21 bases sitting between them. Per the germline V gene, CDR1 is DFQATT and CDR2 is SNEGSKA (reference sequence). The CDR3 is made up of 16 amino acids. The sample originates from a study of T cells in Graves' hyperthyroidism and ophthalmopathy. Points from the study as a whole: Separating ophthalmopathy from stable hyperthyroidism was achieved by a 13 V-J model. A median about 6.5 months before onset, the model predicted ophthalmopathy.

Graves' hyperthyroidism was deemed stable given no ophthalmopathy progression within 18 months. Roughly 9.1 ml of fresh peripheral blood supplied the PBMCs. Researchers took RNA transcripts and amplified the TCR beta CDR3 regions from them. First-round RT-PCR with HTBI primers amplified the TCR CDR3 region. TCRdb re-analysed the multiplex PCR reads in MiXCR, keeping a single row per CDR3 protein. The data contain about 290,000 distinct CDR3 sequences, 12% to 15% of them seen just once; the ten biggest clones take up approximately 7.9%. The rearrangement links TRBV20-1 to TRBJ1-1; D perhaps matches TRBD1 (5 bases). The sequenced material came from blood. The sequence was collected from a woman in her forties with Graves' hyperthyroidism. The CDR3: CSANGRGRVRNTEAFF. The CDR3 nucleotides read TGCAGTGCCAACGGTCGGGGGAGAGTTCGGAACACTGAAGCTTTCTTT.